This T cell receptor beta chain is drawn from a study of regulatory T cells in long-lasting Graves disease. Study context: More than 5 years of antithyroid drugs with positive TSH receptor antibodies defined persistent Graves' disease. General study points: The sample size was small, and this may have reduced accuracy. With a few thousand shared public clonotypes, persistent patients exceeded new patients, who shared 950 to 1,000.

In regard to this clonotype: Its antigen remains unidentified.

Between the trimmed V and J ends, which lost 5 bases and 7 bases, there was a span of 9 bases. This CDR3 is 12 amino acids long. The V gene's germline CDR1 is LNHDA and CDR2 SQIVND (reference sequence). The sample's time point: persistent/refractory GD, antithyroid drugs over 5 years with positive TRAb. There was RNA extracted from PBMCs, and the TCR library was made from it. iRepertoire HTBI primers and Arm-PCR of CDR3 regions built TCR beta libraries. In the source study's methods: The samples yielded some 62 TRBV and 14 to 15 TRBJ segments. TCRdb re-called the multiplex PCR reads with MiXCR, one entry per CDR3 protein. TCRdb assigned the V and J calls; the authors' analysis was not used. The sample has 350,000 to 500,000 distinct CDR3 sequences, over 20% seen once.

The receptor was isolated from a female donor with Graves disease. The chain recombines TRBV19 with TRBJ1-5; D is undetermined. The material sequenced was peripheral blood mononuclear cells (PBMCs), taken when the disease was refractory, from a patient treated with antithyroid drugs. CDR3 in DNA: TGTGCCAGTAGTGTCCATGGCCAGCCCCAGCATTTT. Protein: CASSVHGQPQHF.